These 18 T cell receptor beta chains came from one sample sequenced in a study of blood T cell repertoires in COVID-19. TCRdb's table, derived via immunoSEQ multiplex PCR, lists solely in-frame clones and lacks some. The repertoire holds approximately 90,000 clones, about 85% seen once, with about 4.5% in the top ten. Sequenced material: peripheral blood. These receptors all come from a man aged 55 to 70 with acute or convalescent COVID-19.

A remark on this clone: The same CDR3 can be traced to other DNA sequences in this sample. This chain joins TRBV2 and TRBJ2-2, with 10 bases aligning to TRBD1. Germline V gene sequence: CDR1 SNHLY, CDR2 FYNNEI. The CDR3 is 15 amino acids. Unmatched junction bases numbered 7, after V lost 10 bases and J lost 2 bases. The CDR3 DNA sequence: TGTGCCATAAGACAGGGGGCGGGCAACACCGGGGAGCTGTTTTTT. Translated: CAIRQGAGNTGELFF.

V usage is TRBV4-3 and J usage is TRBJ2-1; TRBD2 matches 7 bases. CDR3 size: 16 residues. V shed 1 base, J shed 2 bases, and the junction held 5 bases outside the gene matches. Germline V gives CDR1 LGHNA, CDR2 YSLEER. CDR3 sequence reads: CASSQVTSVPYNEQFF. Here the CDR3 DNA reads TGCGCCAGCAGCCAAGTCACTAGCGTCCCCTACAATGAGCAGTTCTTC.

The chain couples TRBV6-5 to TRBJ1-2; 7 positions match TRBD1. With 4 bases clipped from V and 0 bases from J, the junction kept 8 bases outside the gene matches. The CDR3 length is 16 residues. In germline, CDR1 is MNHEY, CDR2 SVGAGI. The CDR3 nucleotides are TGTGCCAGCAGTTCCGACAGGGTAGTCTCTAACTATGGCTACACCTTC. This sequence encodes CASSSDRVVSNYGYTF.

This chain uses TRBV19 with TRBJ1-3, with unresolved D. Germline V gene sequence: CDR1 LNHDA, CDR2 SQIVND (reference sequence). With 2 bases removed from V and 0 bases from J, the gap between germline ends came to 8 bases. The CDR3 consists of 15 residues. The CDR3 coding sequence is TGTGCCAGTAGTATATCCCCCAGCTCTGGAAACACCATATATTTT. Its translation is CASSISPSSGNTIYF.

The J gene is TRBJ2-3, the V gene TRBV12-5, with D hard to call. Germline lookup yields CDR1 LGHNT and CDR2 FRNRAP. V gave up 7 bases and J gave up 2 bases, with 10 bases separating them. There are 13 residues in the CDR3. CDR3: CASAWPHTDTQYF. The CDR3 bases are TGTGCTAGTGCTTGGCCTCACACAGATACGCAGTATTTT.

The rearrangement joins TRBV6-5 to TRBJ1-4; 10 nucleotides line up with TRBD1. V was clipped by 2 bases and J by 7 bases; unmatched bases: 4. There are 15 residues in the CDR3. Germline lookup yields CDR1 MNHEY and CDR2 SVGAGI. CDR3 protein: CASSYGQGGGEKLFF. The CDR3 DNA is TGTGCCAGCAGTTACGGACAGGGGGGGGGTGAAAAACTGTTTTTT.

This clone was picked up a small number of times. This rearrangement joins TRBV16 to TRBJ2-3; D perhaps matches TRBD1 (6 bases). Germline CDR1 reads KGHSY; CDR2 reads FQNENV. V gave up 4 bases and J gave up 3 bases, with 14 bases separating them. This CDR3 spans 15 amino acids. The CDR3 coding sequence is TGTGCCAGCAGCCTCAGACTCCAGGGGACAGATACGCAGTATTTT. It encodes CASSLRLQGTDTQYF.

This clone was observed a single time. The CDR3 loop reads CASSRTGTGYNEQFF. Written as DNA, the CDR3 is TGCGCCAGCAGCCGTACCGGGACAGGGTACAATGAGCAGTTCTTC. The V gene is TRBV10-1, the J gene TRBJ2-1, with 9 nucleotides matching TRBD1. CDR3 length: 15 amino acids. Trimming took 6 bases from V and 4 from J; bases not matched to a gene: 7. The germline V gene has CDR1 WNHNN and CDR2 SYGVQD (reference sequence).

This clone was detected only a few times. This chain joins TRBV19 and TRBJ2-2; a weak D match, TRBD2 (5 bases). The V end was cut by 6 bases, the J end by 5 bases, with 13 bases between. Germline CDR1 reads LNHDA; CDR2 reads SQIVND (reference sequence). The CDR3 runs to 14 residues. CDR3 protein: CASRTGLGTGELFF. In nucleotides, the CDR3 is TGTGCCAGTAGGACGGGATTGGGGACCGGGGAGCTGTTTTTT.

The chain has TRBV25-1 and TRBJ1-1; 7 bases line up with TRBD1. From germline, CDR1 is MGHDK and CDR2 SYGVNS. This CDR3 has 14 amino acids. After removal of 4 bases from V and 0 bases from J, the junction contained 2 bases not matched to a gene. CDR3 amino acids: CASSVRGMNTEAFF. CDR3 sequence (DNA): TGTGCCAGCAGTGTCAGGGGGATGAACACTGAAGCTTTCTTT.

This clone has only one observation. The rearrangement links TRBV28 to TRBJ2-3, with D perhaps TRBD2 (6 bases). The V gene's germline CDR1 is MDHEN and CDR2 SYDVKM. V dropped 7 bases and J dropped 6 bases, with 20 bases sitting between them. The CDR3 extends over 15 amino acids. Here the CDR3 reads CASTSRGSTMDTQYF. In DNA form, the CDR3 reads TGTGCCAGCACCTCACGGGGGTCCACGATGGATACGCAGTATTTT.

The CDR3 is CASSILAGGNTDTQYF. The DNA for the CDR3 is TGTGCCAGCAGCATCCTAGCGGGAGGGAACACAGATACGCAGTATTTT. The V call is TRBV5-4, the J call TRBJ2-3; 12 positions agree with TRBD2. The CDR3 length is 16 residues. Losses at the gene ends were 4 bases for V and 2 bases for J; bases not matched to a gene: 5. In germline, CDR1 is SGHNT, CDR2 YYREEE (reference sequence).

This clone appeared a few times. V usage is TRBV29-1 and J usage is TRBJ2-1; D is uncertain. V was pared by 3 bases and J by 7 bases, with 10 bases between. The CDR3 consists of 12 residues. CDR1 SQVTM and CDR2 ANQGSEA come from the germline V gene. The CDR3 reads CSVDPVGNEQFF. In DNA form, the CDR3 reads TGCAGCGTTGATCCGGTCGGGAATGAGCAGTTCTTC.

V usage is TRBV6-5 and J usage is TRBJ2-2; no reliable D call. V was pared by 7 bases and J by 5 bases, with 14 bases between. The length of the CDR3 is 14 residues. Per germline, CDR1 MNHEY and CDR2 SVGAGI. The CDR3 loop reads CASTPRPRTGELFF. Written as DNA, the CDR3 is TGTGCCAGCACCCCCCGACCGAGGACCGGGGAGCTGTTTTTT.

The chain uses TRBV4-1 and TRBJ2-7; D is undetermined. This CDR3 has 16 residues. V lost 0 bases, J lost 1 base, and 13 bases lay in between. The germline V gene encodes CDR1 MGHRA and CDR2 YSYEKL. CDR3 protein: CASSQEHGPVSYEQYF. The CDR3 DNA is TGCGCCAGCAGCCAAGAACATGGTCCCGTTTCCTACGAGCAGTACTTC.

The V call is TRBV11-3, the J call TRBJ2-3; 10 bases line up with TRBD1. The germline CDR1 and CDR2 sequences are SGHNT and YENEEA. Unmatched junction bases numbered 5, after V lost 4 bases and J lost 1 base. There are 16 residues in the CDR3. The CDR3 DNA reads TGTGCCAGCAGCTCCACCGGGACAGGGGGCACAGATACGCAGTATTTT. It encodes CASSSTGTGGTDTQYF.

This clone has ten or more counts. This sequence joins TRBV11-3 and TRBJ1-6, with 7 bases fitting TRBD1. The V and J ends lost 1 base and 10 bases, in that order; junction bases with no gene match: 16. CDR3 length: 18 residues. Germline V gene lookup returns CDR1 SGHNT and CDR2 YENEEA. In DNA, the CDR3 is TGTGCCAGCAGCTTAGCCGACAGGGTAAAACCCGGGCGGTCACCCCTCCACTTT. Protein product: CASSLADRVKPGRSPLHF.

The rearrangement joins TRBV2 to TRBJ2-3; 11 nucleotides line up with TRBD2. The CDR3 has 14 amino acids. Germline V gene data show CDR1 as SNHLY and CDR2 as FYNNEI. Trimming took 5 bases from V and 9 from J; bases not matched to a gene: 7. For the CDR3, the DNA is TGTGCCAGCAGTTCCACTAGCGGGGGAGTGACGCAGTATTTT. This gives the protein CASSSTSGGVTQYF.